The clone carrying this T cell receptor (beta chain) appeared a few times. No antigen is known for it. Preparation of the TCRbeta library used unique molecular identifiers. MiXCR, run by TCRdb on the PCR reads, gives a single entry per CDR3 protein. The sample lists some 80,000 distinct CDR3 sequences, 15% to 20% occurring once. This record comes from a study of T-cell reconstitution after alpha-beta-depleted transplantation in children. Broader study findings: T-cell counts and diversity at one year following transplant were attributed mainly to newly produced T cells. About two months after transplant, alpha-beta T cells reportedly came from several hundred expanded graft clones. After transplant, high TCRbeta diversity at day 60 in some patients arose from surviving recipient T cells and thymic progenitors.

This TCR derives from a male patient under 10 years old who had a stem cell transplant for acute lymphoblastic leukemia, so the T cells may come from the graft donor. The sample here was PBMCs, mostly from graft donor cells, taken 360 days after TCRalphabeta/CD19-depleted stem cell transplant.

The CDR3 DNA reads as TGTGCCATCAGTGAGGGCGGCCACGGTGTGGCAGAGACCCAGTACTTC. This encodes CAISEGGHGVAETQYF. The J gene is TRBJ2-5, the V gene TRBV10-3, with no clear D. This CDR3 spans 16 amino acids. Per germline, CDR1 ENHRY and CDR2 SYGVKD. Trimming removed 2 bases at V and 4 bases at J, with 17 bases between.